In its sample, the clone carrying this TCR beta chain was seen once. This specimen comes from a study of blood T cell repertoires in COVID-19. Sequencing used immunoSEQ multiplex PCR; TCRdb keeps in-frame clones, though not all of them. Found here are 190,000 or so clones, around 92% of them singletons; the top ten hold 6.5% to 9.5%. Germline V gives CDR1 SGHTA, CDR2 FQGNSA. CDR3 length: 15 residues. The ends lost 4 bases at V and 7 bases at J; junction bases unmatched: 5. The TCR originated in a woman in her late teens or twenties who had recovered from COVID-19. The chain couples TRBV7-2 to TRBJ2-3; 13 positions match TRBD2. The sequenced sample was PBMCs or T cells enriched from blood (not recorded which). The CDR3 bases are TGTGCCAGCAGCTCGGGACTAGCGGGGTCATATACGCAGTATTTT. This translates into CASSSGLAGSYTQYF.